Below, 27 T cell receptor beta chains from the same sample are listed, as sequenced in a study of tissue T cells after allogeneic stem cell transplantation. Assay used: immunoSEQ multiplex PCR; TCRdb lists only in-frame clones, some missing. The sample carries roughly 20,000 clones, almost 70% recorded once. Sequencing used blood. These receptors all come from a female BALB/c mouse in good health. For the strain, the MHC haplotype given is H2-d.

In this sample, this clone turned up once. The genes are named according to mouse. CDR3 sequence: CASSLGDWVFPNQDTQYF. CDR3 bases read: TGTGCTAGCAGTTTAGGGGACTGGGTCTTCCCTAACCAAGACACCCAGTAC. The chain is built from TRBV29 and TRBJ2-5; TRBD2 aligns across 9 bases. The sequence runs out 1 residue before the end of the CDR3; the remainder is reconstructed from the germline J gene. Germline V CDR1 and CDR2: MSHET, SYDVDS. Losses at the gene ends were 2 bases for V and 0 bases for J; bases not matched to a gene: 9. The CDR3 consists of 18 residues.

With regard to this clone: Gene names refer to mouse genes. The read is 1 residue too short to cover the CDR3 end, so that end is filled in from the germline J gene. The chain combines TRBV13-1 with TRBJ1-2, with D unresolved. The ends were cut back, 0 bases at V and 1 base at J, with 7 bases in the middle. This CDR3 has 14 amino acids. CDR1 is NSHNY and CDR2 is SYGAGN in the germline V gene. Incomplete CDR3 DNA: TGTGCCAGCAGTGATGGCCACAAAAACTCCGACTACACC. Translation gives CASSDGHKNSDYT. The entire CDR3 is CASSDGHKNSDYTF.

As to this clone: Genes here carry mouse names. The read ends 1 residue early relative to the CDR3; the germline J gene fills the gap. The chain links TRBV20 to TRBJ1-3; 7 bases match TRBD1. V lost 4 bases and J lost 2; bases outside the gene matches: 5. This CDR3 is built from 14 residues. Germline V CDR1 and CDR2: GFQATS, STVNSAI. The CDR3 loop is CGAKRQGTGNTLYF. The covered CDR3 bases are TGTGGTGCTAAGAGACAGGGAACTGGAAATACGCTCTAT.

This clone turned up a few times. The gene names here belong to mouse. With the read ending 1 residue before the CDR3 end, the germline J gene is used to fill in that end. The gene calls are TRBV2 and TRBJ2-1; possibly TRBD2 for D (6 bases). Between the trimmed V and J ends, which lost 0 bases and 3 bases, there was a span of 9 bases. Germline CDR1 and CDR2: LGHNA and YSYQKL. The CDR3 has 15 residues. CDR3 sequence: CASSQDWGTYAEQFF. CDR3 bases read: TGTGCCAGCAGCCAAGATTGGGGGACCTATGCTGAGCAGTTC.

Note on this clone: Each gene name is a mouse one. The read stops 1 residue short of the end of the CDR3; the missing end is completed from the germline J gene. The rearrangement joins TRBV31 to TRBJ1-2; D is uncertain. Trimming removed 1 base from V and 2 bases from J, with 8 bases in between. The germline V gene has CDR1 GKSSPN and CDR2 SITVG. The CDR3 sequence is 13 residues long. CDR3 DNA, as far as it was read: TGTGCCTGGAGTCGAGTGGGGAACTCCGACTACACC. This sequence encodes CAWSRVGNSDYT. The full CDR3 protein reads CAWSRVGNSDYTF.

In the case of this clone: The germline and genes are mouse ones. CDR3 DNA (partial): TGTGCTAGCAGTAACGGGACAAAAAACACCTTGTAC. Translating it yields CASSNGTKNTLY. The CDR3 as a whole reads CASSNGTKNTLYF. The chain has TRBV29 and TRBJ2-4, with a tentative D call TRBD1 (6 bases). The read falls 1 residue short of the CDR3 end, and the missing part is taken from the germline J gene. The CDR3 totals 13 residues. Trimming stripped 5 bases from V and 4 bases from J, with 10 bases between. Germline V gene lookup returns CDR1 MSHET and CDR2 SYDVDS.

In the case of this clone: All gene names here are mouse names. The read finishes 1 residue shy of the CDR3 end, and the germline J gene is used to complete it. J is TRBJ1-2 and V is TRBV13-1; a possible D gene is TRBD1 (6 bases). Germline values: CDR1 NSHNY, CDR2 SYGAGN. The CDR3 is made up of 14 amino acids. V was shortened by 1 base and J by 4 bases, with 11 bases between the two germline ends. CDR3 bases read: TGTGCCAGCAGTGATAGGCAGGGGAGCTCCGACTACACC. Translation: CASSDRQGSSDYT. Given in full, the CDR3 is CASSDRQGSSDYTF.

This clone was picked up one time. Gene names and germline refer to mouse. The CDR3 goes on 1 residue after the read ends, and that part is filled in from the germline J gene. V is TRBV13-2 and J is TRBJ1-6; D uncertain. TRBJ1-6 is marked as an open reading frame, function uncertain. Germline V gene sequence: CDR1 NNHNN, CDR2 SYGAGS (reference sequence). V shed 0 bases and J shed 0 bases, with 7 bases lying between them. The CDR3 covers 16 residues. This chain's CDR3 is CASGDEQYSYNSPLYF. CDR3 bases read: TGTGCCAGCGGTGATGAGCAGTATTCCTATAATTCGCCCCTCTAC.

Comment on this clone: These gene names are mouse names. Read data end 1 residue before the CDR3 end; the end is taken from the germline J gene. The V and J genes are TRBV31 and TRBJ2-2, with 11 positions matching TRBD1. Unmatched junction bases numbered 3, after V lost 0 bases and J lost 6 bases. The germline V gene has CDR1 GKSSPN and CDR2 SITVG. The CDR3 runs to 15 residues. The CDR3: CAWSLEDRGPGQLYF. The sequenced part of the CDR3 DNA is TGTGCCTGGAGTCTAGAGGACAGGGGGCCCGGGCAGCTCTAC.

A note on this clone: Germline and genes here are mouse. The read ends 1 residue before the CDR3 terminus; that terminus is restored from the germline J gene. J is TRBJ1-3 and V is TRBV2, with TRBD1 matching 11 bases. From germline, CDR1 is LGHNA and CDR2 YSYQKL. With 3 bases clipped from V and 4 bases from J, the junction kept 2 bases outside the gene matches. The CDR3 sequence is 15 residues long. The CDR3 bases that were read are TGTGCCAGCAGCCAGGACAGGGGGCGGGGAAATACGCTCTAT. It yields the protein CASSQDRGRGNTLY. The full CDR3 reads CASSQDRGRGNTLYF.

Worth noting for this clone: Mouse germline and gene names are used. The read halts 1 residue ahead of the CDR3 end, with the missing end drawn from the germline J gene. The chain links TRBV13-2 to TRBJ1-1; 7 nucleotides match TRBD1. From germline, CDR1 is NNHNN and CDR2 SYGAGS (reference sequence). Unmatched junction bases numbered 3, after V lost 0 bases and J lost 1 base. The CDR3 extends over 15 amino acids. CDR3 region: CASGDAWTGNTEVFF. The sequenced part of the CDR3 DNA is TGTGCCAGCGGTGATGCCTGGACAGGGAACACAGAAGTCTTC.

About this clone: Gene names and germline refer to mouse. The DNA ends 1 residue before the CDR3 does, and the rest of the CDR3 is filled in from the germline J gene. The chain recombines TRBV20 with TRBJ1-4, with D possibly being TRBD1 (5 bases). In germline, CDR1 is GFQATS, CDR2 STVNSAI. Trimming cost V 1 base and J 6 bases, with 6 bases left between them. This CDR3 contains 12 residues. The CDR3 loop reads CGARGRDERLFF. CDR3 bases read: TGTGGTGCTAGGGGCAGGGACGAAAGATTATTT.

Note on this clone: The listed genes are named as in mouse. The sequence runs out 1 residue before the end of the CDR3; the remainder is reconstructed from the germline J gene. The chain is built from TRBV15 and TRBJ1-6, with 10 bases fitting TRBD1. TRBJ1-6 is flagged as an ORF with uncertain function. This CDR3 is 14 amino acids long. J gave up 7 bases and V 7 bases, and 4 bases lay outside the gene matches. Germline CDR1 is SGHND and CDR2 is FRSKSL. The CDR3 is CASNQDRGNSPLYF. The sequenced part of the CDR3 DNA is TGTGCCAGCAACCAGGACAGGGGGAATTCGCCCCTCTAC.

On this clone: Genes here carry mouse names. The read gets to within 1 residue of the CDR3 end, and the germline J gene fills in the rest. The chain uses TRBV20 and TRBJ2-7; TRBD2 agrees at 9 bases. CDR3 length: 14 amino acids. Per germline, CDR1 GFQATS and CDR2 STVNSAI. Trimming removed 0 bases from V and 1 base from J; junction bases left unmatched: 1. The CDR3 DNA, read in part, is TGTGGTGCTAGGGATGGGGGGGCGTCCTATGAACAGTAC. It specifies CGARDGGASYEQY. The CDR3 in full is CGARDGGASYEQYF. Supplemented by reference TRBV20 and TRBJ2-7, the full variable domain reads GALVYQYPRRTICKSGTSMRMECQAVGFQATSVAWYRQSPQKTFELIALSTVNSAIKYEQNFTQEKFPISHPNLSFSSMTVLNAYLEDRGLYLCGARDGGASYEQYFGPGTRLTVL.

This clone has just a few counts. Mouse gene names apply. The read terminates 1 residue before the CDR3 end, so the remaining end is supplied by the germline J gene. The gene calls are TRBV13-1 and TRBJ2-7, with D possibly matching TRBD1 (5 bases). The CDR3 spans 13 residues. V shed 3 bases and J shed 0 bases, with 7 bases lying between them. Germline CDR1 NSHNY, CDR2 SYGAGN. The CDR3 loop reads CASSGQISYEQYF. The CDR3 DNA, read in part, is TGTGCCAGCAGTGGACAGATCTCCTATGAACAGTAC.

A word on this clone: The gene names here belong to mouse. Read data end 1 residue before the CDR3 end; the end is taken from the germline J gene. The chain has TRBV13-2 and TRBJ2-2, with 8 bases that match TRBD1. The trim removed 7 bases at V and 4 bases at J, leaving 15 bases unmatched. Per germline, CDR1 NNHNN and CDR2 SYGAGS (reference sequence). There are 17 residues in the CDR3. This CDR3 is CASRDWARGQVTGQLYF. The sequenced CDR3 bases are TGTGCCAGCAGAGATTGGGCCAGGGGGCAGGTCACCGGGCAGCTCTAC.

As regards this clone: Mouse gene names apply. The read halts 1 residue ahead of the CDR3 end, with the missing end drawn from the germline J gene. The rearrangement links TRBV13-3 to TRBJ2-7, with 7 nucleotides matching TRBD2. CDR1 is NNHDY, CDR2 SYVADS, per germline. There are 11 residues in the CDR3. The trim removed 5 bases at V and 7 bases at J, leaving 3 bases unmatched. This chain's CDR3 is CASRDWREQYF. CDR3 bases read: TGTGCCAGCAGGGACTGGAGGGAACAGTAC.

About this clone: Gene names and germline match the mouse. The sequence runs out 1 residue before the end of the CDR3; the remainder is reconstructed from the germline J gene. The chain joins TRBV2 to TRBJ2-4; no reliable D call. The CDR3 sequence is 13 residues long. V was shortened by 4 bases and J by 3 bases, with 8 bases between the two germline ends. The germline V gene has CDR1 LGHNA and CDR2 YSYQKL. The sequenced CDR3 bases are TGTGCCAGCAGCCGGAACCAGCAAAACACCTTGTAC. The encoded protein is CASSRNQQNTLY. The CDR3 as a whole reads CASSRNQQNTLYF.

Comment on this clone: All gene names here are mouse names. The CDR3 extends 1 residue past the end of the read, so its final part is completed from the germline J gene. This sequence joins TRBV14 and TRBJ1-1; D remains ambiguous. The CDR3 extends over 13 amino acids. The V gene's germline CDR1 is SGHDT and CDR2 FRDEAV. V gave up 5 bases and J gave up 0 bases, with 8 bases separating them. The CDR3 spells CASSRYANTEVFF. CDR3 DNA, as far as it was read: TGTGCCAGCAGCCGATATGCAAACACAGAAGTCTTC.

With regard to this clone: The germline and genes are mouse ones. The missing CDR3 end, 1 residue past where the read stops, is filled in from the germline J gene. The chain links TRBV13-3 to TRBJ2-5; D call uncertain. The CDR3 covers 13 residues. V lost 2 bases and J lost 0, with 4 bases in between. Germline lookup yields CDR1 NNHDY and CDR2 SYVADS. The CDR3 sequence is CASSESNQDTQYF. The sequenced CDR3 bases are TGTGCCAGCAGTGAAAGTAACCAAGACACCCAGTAC.

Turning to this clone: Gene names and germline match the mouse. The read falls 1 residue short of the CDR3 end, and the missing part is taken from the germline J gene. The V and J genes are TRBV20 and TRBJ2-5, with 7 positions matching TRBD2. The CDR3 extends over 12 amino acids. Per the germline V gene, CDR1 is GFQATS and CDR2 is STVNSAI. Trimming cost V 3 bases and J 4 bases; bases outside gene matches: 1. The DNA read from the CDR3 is TGTGGTGCTAGCCTGGGGGAAGACACCCAGTAC. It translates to CGASLGEDTQY. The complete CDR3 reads CGASLGEDTQYF.

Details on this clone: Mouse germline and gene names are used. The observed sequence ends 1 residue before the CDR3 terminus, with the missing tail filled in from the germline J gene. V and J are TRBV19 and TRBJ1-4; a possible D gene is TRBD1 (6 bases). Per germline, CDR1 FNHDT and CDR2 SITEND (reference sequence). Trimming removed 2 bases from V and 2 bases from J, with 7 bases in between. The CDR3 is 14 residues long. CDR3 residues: CASSIGTSNERLFF. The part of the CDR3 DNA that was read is TGTGCCAGCAGTATCGGGACATCCAACGAAAGATTATTT.

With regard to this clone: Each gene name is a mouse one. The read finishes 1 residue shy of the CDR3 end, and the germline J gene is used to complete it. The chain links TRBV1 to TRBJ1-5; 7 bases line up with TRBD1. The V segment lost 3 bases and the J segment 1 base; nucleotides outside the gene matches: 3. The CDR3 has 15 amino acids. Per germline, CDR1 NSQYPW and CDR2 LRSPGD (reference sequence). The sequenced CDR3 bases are TGCACCTGCAGTGCCCGGGGACAGAACAACCAGGCTCCGCTT. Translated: CTCSARGQNNQAPL. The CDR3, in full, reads CTCSARGQNNQAPLF. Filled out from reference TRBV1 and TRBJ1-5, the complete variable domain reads VTLLEQNPRWRLVPRGQAVNLRCILKNSQYPWMSWYQQDLQKQLQWLFTLRSPGDKEVKSLPGADYLATRVTDTELRLQVANMSQGRTLYCTCSARGQNNQAPLFGEGTRLSVL.

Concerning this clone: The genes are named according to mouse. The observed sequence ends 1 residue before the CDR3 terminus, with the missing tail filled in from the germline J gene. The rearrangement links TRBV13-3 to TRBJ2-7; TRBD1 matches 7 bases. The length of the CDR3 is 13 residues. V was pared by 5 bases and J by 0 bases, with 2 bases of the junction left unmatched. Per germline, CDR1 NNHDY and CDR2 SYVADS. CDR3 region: CASRGQSSYEQYF. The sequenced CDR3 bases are TGTGCCAGCAGGGGACAGAGCTCCTATGAACAGTAC.

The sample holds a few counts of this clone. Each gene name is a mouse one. This CDR3 reads CASSQDRQGAFEQYF. The part of the CDR3 DNA that was read is TGTGCCAGCAGCCAAGATAGGCAGGGGGCGTTTGAACAGTAC. V usage is TRBV5 and J usage is TRBJ2-7; 8 nucleotides line up with TRBD1. The CDR3 end is not reached by the read, which stops 1 residue before it; the germline J gene fills it in. Germline V gene sequence: CDR1 LGHNA, CDR2 YNLKQL (reference sequence). Germline trimming cut 0 bases from V and 6 bases from J; bases unmatched to any gene: 7. This CDR3 region has 15 residues.

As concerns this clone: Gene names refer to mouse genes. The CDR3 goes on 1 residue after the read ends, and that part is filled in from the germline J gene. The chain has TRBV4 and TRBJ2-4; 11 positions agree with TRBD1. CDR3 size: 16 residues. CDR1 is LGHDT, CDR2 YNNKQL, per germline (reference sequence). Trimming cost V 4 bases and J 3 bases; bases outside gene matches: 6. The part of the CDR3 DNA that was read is TGTGCCAGCAGCTTTGGACAGGGGGCGAGACAAAACACCTTGTAC. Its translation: CASSFGQGARQNTLY. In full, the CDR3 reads CASSFGQGARQNTLYF.

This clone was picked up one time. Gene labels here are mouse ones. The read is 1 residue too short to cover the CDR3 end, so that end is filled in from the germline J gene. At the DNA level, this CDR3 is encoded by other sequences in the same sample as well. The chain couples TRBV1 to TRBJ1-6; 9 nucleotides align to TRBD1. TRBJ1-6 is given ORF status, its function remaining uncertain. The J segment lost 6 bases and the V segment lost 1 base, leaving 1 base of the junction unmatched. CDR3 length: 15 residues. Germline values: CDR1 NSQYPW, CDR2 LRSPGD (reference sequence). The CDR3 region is CTCSAGQGGNSPLYF. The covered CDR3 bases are TGCACCTGCAGTGCAGGACAGGGGGGTAATTCGCCCCTCTAC.